Below are 24 T cell receptor beta chains sequenced from a single sample in a study of CD8 T cells in ankylosing spondylitis. Study-wide points: One TCR beta motif, made up of several highly homologous variants, appeared characteristic of ankylosing spondylitis blood.

TCRdb re-called the 5' RACE reads through MiXCR, storing one row per CDR3 protein. The data contain 500,000 or so distinct CDR3 sequences, about 5% of them seen just once; the ten biggest clones take up roughly 3.2%. Their specific antigens are unknown. Specimen: blood, either unsorted or a sorted T cell fraction (not recorded which). These receptors were taken from a male donor with ankylosing spondylitis.

This clonotype was counted at least ten times. This rearrangement joins TRBV18 to TRBJ2-7; 15 nucleotides align to TRBD2. V was pared by 6 bases and J by 0 bases, with 6 bases of the junction left unmatched. CDR3 size: 17 residues. In germline, CDR1 is KGHSH, CDR2 LQKENI. DNA of the CDR3: TGTGCCAGCTCCCTTGGGACTAGCGGGAGGAGCTCCTACGAGCAGTACTTC. As protein: CASSLGTSGRSSYEQYF.

This clonotype came up many times. This chain connects TRBV7-2 to TRBJ2-1, with D perhaps matching TRBD1 or TRBD2 (5 bases each). V was pared by 2 bases and J by 9 bases, with 17 bases between. Germline V gene lookup returns CDR1 SGHTA and CDR2 FQGNSA. The CDR3 length is 15 residues. As DNA, the CDR3 is TGTGCCAGCAGCTTATTGGGACCGCCTTTGGGTGAGCAGTTCTTC. This gives the protein CASSLLGPPLGEQFF.

This chain connects TRBV25-1 to TRBJ1-1; D is uncertain. V dropped 4 bases and J dropped 6 bases, with 6 bases sitting between them. Per germline, CDR1 MGHDK and CDR2 SYGVNS. The CDR3 has 11 residues. The CDR3 region has the DNA TGTGCCAGCAGTGCGATAGCTGAAGCTTTCTTT. As protein: CASSAIAEAFF. Full variable domain (outside the CDR3, taken from reference TRBV25-1 and TRBJ1-1): EADIYQTPRYLVIGTGKKITLECSQTMGHDKMYWYQQDPGMELHLIHYSYGVNSTEKGDLSSESTVSRIRTEHFPLTLESARPSHTSQYLCASSAIAEAFFGQGTRLTVV.

This clonotype came up many times. The rearrangement links TRBV5-5 to TRBJ2-1; 13 nucleotides agree with TRBD2. Germline V gives CDR1 SGHKS, CDR2 YYEKEE (reference sequence). The junction had 5 bases not matched to a gene; V was cut back by 0 bases and J by 2 bases. The CDR3 loop spans 18 amino acids. The chain's CDR3 is CASSLGTSGRGTYNEQFF. The CDR3, as DNA: TGTGCCAGCAGCTTGGGGACTAGCGGGAGAGGGACCTACAATGAGCAGTTCTTC.

The chain links TRBV12-3 or TRBV12-4 to TRBJ2-1; D ambiguous. Trimming shortened V by 6 bases and J by 7 bases, and 16 bases separated the two germline ends. This CDR3 is built from 14 residues. CDR3 coding DNA: TGTGCCAGCAGCCTCGAGAATCCCAGGAATGAGCAGTTCTTC. Its translation: CASSLENPRNEQFF.

This clonotype was picked up a small number of times. This chain links TRBV19 with TRBJ2-3; 9 bases are shared with TRBD1. Germline V gives CDR1 LNHDA, CDR2 SQIVND (reference sequence). This CDR3 comprises 16 residues. With 4 bases clipped from V and 4 bases from J, the junction kept 9 bases outside the gene matches. CDR3 loop: CASSTVGTGSADTQYF. The CDR3 coding sequence is TGTGCCAGTAGTACCGTCGGGACAGGGTCCGCAGATACGCAGTATTTT.

Many counts were recorded for this clonotype. V and J are TRBV7-8 and TRBJ2-7, with a weak D call TRBD2 (6 bases). Germline loops: CDR1 SGHVS, CDR2 FQNEAQ. Trimming removed 5 bases at V and 0 bases at J, with 14 bases between. The length of the CDR3 is 15 residues. The CDR3 reads CASSQIADLSYEQYF. CDR3 bases: TGTGCCAGCAGCCAGATAGCGGACCTCTCCTACGAGCAGTACTTC.

This clonotype was observed many times. The V gene is TRBV5-1, the J gene TRBJ2-6; D ambiguous. This CDR3 comprises 15 residues. Germline V gene data show CDR1 as SGHRS and CDR2 as YFSETQ. The ends were cut back, 3 bases at V and 0 bases at J, with 7 bases in the middle. CDR3 protein: CASSSMSSGANVLTF. The CDR3 coding sequence is TGCGCCAGCAGCTCCATGAGCTCTGGGGCCAACGTCCTGACTTTC.

This clonotype appeared many times. This chain uses TRBV5-1 with TRBJ2-6; no clear D gene. Trimming cost V 0 bases and J 0 bases, with 4 bases left between them. The CDR3 is 15 residues long. CDR1 is SGHRS and CDR2 is YFSETQ in the germline V gene. CDR3 nucleotide sequence: TGCGCCAGCAGCTTGGCCTTCTCTGGGGCCAACGTCCTGACTTTC. It encodes CASSLAFSGANVLTF.

A remark on this clonotype: A much bigger clone sits one base away, suggesting this may be a read error. The rearrangement links TRBV4-3 to TRBJ2-1; no firm D call. The ends were cut back, 5 bases at V and 0 bases at J, with 17 bases in the middle. The CDR3 is made up of 17 amino acids. Germline values: CDR1 LGHNA, CDR2 YSLEER. The CDR3 sequence is CASSKGYPDPSYNEQFF. The CDR3 bases are TGCGCCAGCAGCAAAGGTTACCCTGACCCCTCCTACAATGAGCAGTTCTTC.

The V gene is TRBV11-2, the J gene TRBJ2-5; no firm D call. The CDR3 covers 14 residues. Germline values: CDR1 SGHAT, CDR2 FQNNGV. Trimming removed 1 base at V and 5 bases at J, with 11 bases between. In DNA form, the CDR3 reads TGTGCCAGCAGCTTAGGCCCTGATTGGGAGACCCAGTACTTC. It encodes CASSLGPDWETQYF.

In this sample, this clonotype turned up many times. The J gene is TRBJ2-2, the V gene TRBV6-4; TRBD1 agrees at 7 bases. The trim removed 7 bases at V and 1 base at J, leaving 6 bases unmatched. Germline V CDR1 and CDR2: MRHNA, SNTAGT. CDR3 size: 15 residues. In DNA, the CDR3 is TGTGCCAGCAAACTGGACAGGTTGAACACCGGGGAGCTGTTTTTT. This encodes CASKLDRLNTGELFF.

Ten or more counts support this clonotype. This chain connects TRBV4-2 to TRBJ1-1; no definite D call. The germline gives CDR1 LGHNA, CDR2 YNFKEQ. The CDR3 extends over 15 amino acids. V shed 1 base and J shed 0 bases, with 9 bases lying between them. CDR3 in DNA: TGTGCCAGCAGCCAAGTTGCGGCCCTGAACACTGAAGCTTTCTTT. As protein: CASSQVAALNTEAFF.

This clonotype was counted at least ten times. The chain combines TRBV20-1 with TRBJ2-7; the D gene is possibly TRBD1 (5 bases). The CDR3 loop spans 14 amino acids. Germline CDR1 reads DFQATT; CDR2 reads SNEGSKA (reference sequence). V shed 5 bases and J shed 4 bases, with 18 bases lying between them. The CDR3 bases are TGCAGTGCTTTCTACCAGAAGGGGCGATACGAGCAGTACTTC. This codes for CSAFYQKGRYEQYF.

This clonotype was picked up many times. This chain joins TRBV5-1 and TRBJ2-5; tentative D call: TRBD1 (5 bases). V was cut by 4 bases and J by 0 bases, with 10 bases left in between. Germline CDR1 reads SGHRS; CDR2 reads YFSETQ. The CDR3 spans 14 residues. Here the CDR3 reads CASSVTAYQETQYF. DNA of the CDR3: TGCGCCAGCAGCGTGACAGCGTACCAAGAGACCCAGTACTTC.

By sample fraction, this clonotype is medium-sized (0.01 to 0.1%). The CDR3 sequence: CASSLLIGKSSYNEQFF. The CDR3, as DNA: TGCGCCAGCAGCTTACTGATCGGGAAGAGCTCCTACAATGAGCAGTTCTTC. This chain uses TRBV5-1 with TRBJ2-1, with a possible D match to TRBD2 (5 bases). Trimming removed 2 bases at V and 0 bases at J, with 15 bases between. The CDR3 spans 17 residues. Germline loops: CDR1 SGHRS, CDR2 YFSETQ.

The rearrangement uses TRBV11-2 and TRBJ2-3; the D gene is possibly TRBD2 (5 bases). The V end was cut by 5 bases, the J end by 0 bases, with 12 bases between. CDR1 and CDR2 (germline): SGHAT, FQNNGV. The CDR3 consists of 15 residues. CDR3 sequence: CASSRIASSTDTQYF. As DNA, the CDR3 is TGTGCCAGCAGCCGGATAGCGAGTAGCACAGATACGCAGTATTTT.

This clonotype was detected ten times or more. The rearrangement uses TRBV7-9 and TRBJ2-2, with D possibly being TRBD2 (5 bases). Germline V CDR1 and CDR2: SEHNR, FQNEAQ (reference sequence). This CDR3 is 16 amino acids long. With 4 bases removed from V and 1 base from J, the gap between germline ends came to 13 bases. The CDR3 protein is CASSSGLAGNTGELFF. The CDR3 region has the DNA TGTGCCAGCAGCTCCGGACTCGCGGGGAACACCGGGGAGCTGTTTTTT.

This clonotype appeared many times. The V and J genes are TRBV4-2 and TRBJ1-1; 7 bases line up with TRBD1. CDR3 length equals 17 residues. Germline loops: CDR1 LGHNA, CDR2 YNFKEQ. Trimming took 0 bases from V and 11 from J; bases not matched to a gene: 18. CDR3 loop: CASSQDLGGGGAVSAFF. In DNA, the CDR3 is TGTGCCAGCAGCCAAGACTTAGGAGGAGGGGGCGCGGTTAGTGCTTTCTTT.

This clonotype has more than one count but fewer than ten. This sequence joins TRBV18 and TRBJ2-5; 7 nucleotides align to TRBD1. V lost 3 bases and J lost 2; bases outside the gene matches: 6. CDR1 and CDR2 (germline): KGHSH, LQKENI. This CDR3 spans 15 amino acids. Here the CDR3 reads CASSPPKGAQETQYF. CDR3 nucleotides: TGTGCCAGCTCACCGCCAAAGGGGGCTCAAGAGACCCAGTACTTC.

This clonotype has more than one count but fewer than ten. This chain joins TRBV7-9 and TRBJ2-2; D may be TRBD1 (6 bases). The germline V gene encodes CDR1 SEHNR and CDR2 FQNEAQ (reference sequence). This CDR3 is built from 16 residues. Deletions cut 3 bases from V and 1 base from J, with 12 bases between. The CDR3 DNA is TGTGCCAGCAGCTTGTCTTGGACAGAGAACACCGGGGAGCTGTTTTTT. It codes for CASSLSWTENTGELFF.

CDR3 region: CASSLDGRIDTDTQYF. The CDR3 DNA sequence: TGCGCCAGCAGCTTGGATGGTCGGATAGACACAGATACGCAGTATTTT. The chain has TRBV5-1 and TRBJ2-3; no clear D gene. CDR3 size: 16 residues. Germline V gene lookup returns CDR1 SGHRS and CDR2 YFSETQ. V was pared by 0 bases and J by 2 bases, with 13 bases between.

The chain combines TRBV2 with TRBJ2-7; TRBD2 aligns across 7 bases. CDR1 and CDR2 (germline): SNHLY, FYNNEI. CDR3 length: 16 residues. With 6 bases clipped from V and 7 bases from J, the junction kept 18 bases outside the gene matches. CDR3 sequence reads: CASSGRTPHLSGEQYF. The DNA for the CDR3 is TGTGCCAGCAGCGGGAGGACACCTCATCTTTCGGGAGAGCAGTACTTC.

This clonotype was seen ten or more times. V gene TRBV6-5 combines with J gene TRBJ2-5; 9 bases are shared with TRBD1. Germline V gives CDR1 MNHEY, CDR2 SVGAGI. This CDR3 is 15 amino acids long. Trimming removed 2 bases from V and 6 bases from J; junction bases left unmatched: 7. CDR3 residues: CASSYGDRVGKTQYF. The CDR3, as DNA: TGTGCCAGCAGTTACGGGGACAGGGTTGGGAAGACCCAGTACTTC.